Following are 18 T cell receptor beta chains from one sample sequenced in a study of cytomegalovirus exposure and HLA in healthy donors. Primers: 60 Vbeta forward and 13 Jbeta reverse. Sequencing was performed with immunoSEQ multiplex PCR; in TCRdb, only in-frame clones are kept and a portion is missing. The profile shows roughly 120,000 clones, over 8.5% of them singletons. Sequencing input: PBMCs. The receptors stem from a woman aged 40-49 years in good health and CMV-seropositive.

J is TRBJ1-6 and V is TRBV9, with TRBD1 identical over 9 bases. Germline V gene lookup returns CDR1 SGDLS and CDR2 YYNGEE. The CDR3 is made up of 14 amino acids. V was pared by 0 bases and J by 8 bases, with 0 bases of the junction left unmatched. The CDR3 DNA is TGTGCCAGCAGCGTAGGACAGGGGGATTCACCCCTCCACTTT. This gives the protein CASSVGQGDSPLHF.

This chain joins TRBV18 and TRBJ1-4; possibly TRBD1 for D (5 bases). This CDR3 is built from 15 residues. Trimming stripped 2 bases from V and 6 bases from J, with 13 bases between. In germline, CDR1 is KGHSH, CDR2 LQKENI. CDR3 sequence reads: CASSPMTAYDEKLFF. The CDR3 nucleotides read TGTGCCAGCTCACCAATGACAGCTTACGATGAAAAACTGTTTTTT.

J is TRBJ1-2 and V is TRBV6-5; no firm D call. The CDR3 covers 12 residues. V lost 5 bases to trimming and J lost 6 bases, with 10 bases between them. CDR1 and CDR2 from the germline V gene are MNHEY and SVGAGI. CDR3 in amino acids: CASSLDMDGYTF. The CDR3, as DNA: TGTGCCAGCAGTCTTGACATGGATGGCTACACCTTC.

The rearrangement links TRBV4-1 to TRBJ2-3; TRBD1 agrees at 9 bases. The ends lost 0 bases at V and 2 bases at J; junction bases unmatched: 12. Germline CDR1 MGHRA, CDR2 YSYEKL. The CDR3 spans 19 residues. The DNA of the CDR3 is TGCGCCAGCAGCCAAGAATTCCGGCGGGACAGGGTCCCCACAGATACGCAGTATTTT. Encoded protein: CASSQEFRRDRVPTDTQYF.

This clone was counted many times. The chain recombines TRBV5-6 with TRBJ2-2; unclear D gene. V lost 9 bases, J lost 4 bases, and 13 bases lay in between. The CDR3 runs to 13 residues. Germline CDR1 reads SGHDT; CDR2 reads YYEEEE. For the CDR3, the DNA is TGTGCCACCCTAGTCGGAGTCACCGGGGAGCTGTTTTTT. Protein product: CATLVGVTGELFF.

The chain uses TRBV10-3 and TRBJ2-1; weak D call: TRBD2 (6 bases). This CDR3 spans 12 amino acids. Germline CDR1 and CDR2: ENHRY and SYGVKD. V was shortened by 2 bases and J by 9 bases, with 8 bases between the two germline ends. CDR3 loop: CAISEGRGEQFF. The CDR3 DNA reads as TGTGCCATCAGTGAGGGGCGGGGTGAGCAGTTCTTC.

The chain links TRBV7-3 to TRBJ2-2; 11 nucleotides match TRBD2. V lost 2 bases and J lost 2; bases outside the gene matches: 1. This CDR3 contains 16 residues. From germline, CDR1 is SGHTA and CDR2 FQGTGA. The CDR3 spells CASSLGLAGNTGELFF. The CDR3 nucleotides read TGTGCCAGCAGCTTAGGACTAGCGGGTAACACCGGGGAGCTGTTTTTT.

There are a few counts of this clone. The chain joins TRBV5-1 to TRBJ2-7; 9 bases are shared with TRBD2. This CDR3 contains 13 residues. Germline lookup yields CDR1 SGHRS and CDR2 YFSETQ. V was pared by 5 bases and J by 2 bases, with 2 bases of the junction left unmatched. This CDR3 is CASRLAGAYEQYF. The CDR3, as DNA: TGCGCCAGCAGGTTAGCGGGGGCCTACGAGCAGTACTTC.

V usage is TRBV7-2 and J usage is TRBJ1-1, with unresolved D. Trimming removed 1 base at V and 3 bases at J, with 6 bases between. Germline V gene lookup returns CDR1 SGHTA and CDR2 FQGNSA. The CDR3 extends over 13 amino acids. CDR3 residues: CASSLELYTEAFF. CDR3 in DNA: TGTGCCAGCAGCTTAGAGCTTTACACTGAAGCTTTCTTT.

The chain recombines TRBV7-2 with TRBJ2-1; D is unclear. The CDR3 runs 15 residues. Germline V gene lookup returns CDR1 SGHTA and CDR2 FQGNSA. V was shortened by 1 base and J by 0 bases, with 7 bases between the two germline ends. The CDR3: CASSLEVLSYNEQFF. CDR3 nucleotide sequence: TGTGCCAGCAGCTTAGAAGTACTCTCCTACAATGAGCAGTTCTTC.

The chain joins TRBV2 to TRBJ1-4; 9 nucleotides line up with TRBD1. The ends lost 3 bases at V and 7 bases at J; junction bases unmatched: 6. The CDR3 runs to 15 residues. CDR1 is SNHLY and CDR2 is FYNNEI in the germline V gene. The CDR3 region has the DNA TGTGCCAGCAGTGATCTGAGACAGGGGGGTGAAAAACTGTTTTTT. This sequence encodes CASSDLRQGGEKLFF.

This clone showed up just a few times. This chain links TRBV7-8 with TRBJ2-2; tentatively, D is TRBD1 (6 bases). The CDR3 totals 16 residues. The germline gives CDR1 SGHVS, CDR2 FQNEAQ. Trimming removed 1 base at V and 4 bases at J, with 13 bases between. The CDR3 here is CASSLDPGVVTGELFF. For the CDR3, the DNA is TGTGCCAGCAGCTTAGATCCAGGGGTTGTCACCGGGGAGCTGTTTTTT. The full variable domain, its missing parts supplied by reference TRBV7-8 and TRBJ2-2, is GAGVSQSPRYKVAKRGQDVALRCDPISGHVSLFWYQQALGQGPEFLTYFQNEAQLDKSGLPSDRFFAERPEGSVSTLKIQRTQQEDSAVYLCASSLDPGVVTGELFFGEGSRLTVL.

This clone was observed a few times. The chain recombines TRBV27 with TRBJ2-1, with D perhaps matching TRBD1 (6 bases). Trimming stripped 7 bases from V and 2 bases from J, with 15 bases between. Germline CDR1 and CDR2: MNHEY and SMNVEV (reference sequence). The CDR3 length is 15 residues. Written as DNA, the CDR3 is TGTGCCAGCAACCCCACAGGGCACACCTACAATGAGCAGTTCTTC. Its protein is CASNPTGHTYNEQFF.

The chain uses TRBV10-3 and TRBJ2-7; D is possibly TRBD2 (5 bases). The CDR3 runs to 14 residues. Deletions cut 4 bases from V and 3 bases from J, with 13 bases between. In germline, CDR1 is ENHRY, CDR2 SYGVKD. Here the CDR3 DNA reads TGTGCCATCAGTGTCACGGACGGGGACTACGAGCAGTACTTC. Translating gives CAISVTDGDYEQYF.

The chain has TRBV5-4 and TRBJ1-2; TRBD1 might be the D (6 bases). CDR1 is SGHNT, CDR2 YYREEE, per germline (reference sequence). The CDR3 is 16 amino acids. The V end lost 0 bases, the J end lost 7 bases, and 19 bases lay between the germline ends. In DNA, the CDR3 is TGTGCCAGCAGCTTGGGGAGGAGGACAGCCTTGAGTGGCTACACCTTC. This sequence encodes CASSLGRRTALSGYTF.

A word on this clone: A read error may produce the germline difference seen at one junction end. This sequence joins TRBV30 and TRBJ1-2; no definite D call. CDR1 and CDR2 from the germline V gene are GTSNPN and SVGIG (reference sequence). This CDR3 is built from 13 residues. The CDR3 sequence is CAWSPAANYGYPF. Written as DNA, the CDR3 is TGTGCCTGGAGTCCGGCTGCTAACTATGGCTACCCCTTC.

The chain uses TRBV6-1 and TRBJ2-3, with D maybe TRBD2 (6 bases). V was clipped by 6 bases and J by 0 bases, with 10 bases between them. CDR1 MNHNS and CDR2 SASEGT come from the germline V gene. The length of the CDR3 is 14 residues. CDR3 bases: TGTGCCAGCAGGGCTAGCGCAAGCACAGATACGCAGTATTTT. Translated, it gives CASRASASTDTQYF.

The table lists this clone with a few counts. This chain uses TRBV6-5 with TRBJ1-2, with a weak D call TRBD1 (5 bases). CDR3 size: 14 residues. V was clipped by 6 bases and J by 4 bases, with 15 bases between them. Germline V CDR1 and CDR2: MNHEY, SVGAGI. CDR3 nucleotides: TGTGCCAGCAGCCCGGCCAGGGTGGGCTATGGCTACACCTTC. As protein: CASSPARVGYGYTF.